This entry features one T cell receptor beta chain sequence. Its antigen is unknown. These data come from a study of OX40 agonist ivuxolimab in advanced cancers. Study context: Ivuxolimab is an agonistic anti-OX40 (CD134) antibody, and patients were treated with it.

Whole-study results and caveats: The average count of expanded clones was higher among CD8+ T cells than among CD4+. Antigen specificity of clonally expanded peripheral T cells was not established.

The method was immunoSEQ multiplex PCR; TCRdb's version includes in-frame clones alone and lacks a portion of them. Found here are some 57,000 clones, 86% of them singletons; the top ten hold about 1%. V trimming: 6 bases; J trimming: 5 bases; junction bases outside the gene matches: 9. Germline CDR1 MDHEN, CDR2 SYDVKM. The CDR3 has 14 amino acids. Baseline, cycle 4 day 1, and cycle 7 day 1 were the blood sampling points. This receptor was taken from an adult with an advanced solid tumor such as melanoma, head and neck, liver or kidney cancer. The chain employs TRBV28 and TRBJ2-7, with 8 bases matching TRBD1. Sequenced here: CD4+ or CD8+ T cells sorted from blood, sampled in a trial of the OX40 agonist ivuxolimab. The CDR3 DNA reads TGTGCCAGCAGAACATCCTCGGACAGGGACGAGCAGTACTTC. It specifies CASRTSSDRDEQYF. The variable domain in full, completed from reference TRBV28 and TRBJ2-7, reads DVKVTQSSRYLVKRTGEKVFLECVQDMDHENMFWYRQDPGLGLRLIYFSYDVKMKEKGDIPEGYSVSREKKERFSLILESASTNQTSMYLCASRTSSDRDEQYFGPGTRLTVT.